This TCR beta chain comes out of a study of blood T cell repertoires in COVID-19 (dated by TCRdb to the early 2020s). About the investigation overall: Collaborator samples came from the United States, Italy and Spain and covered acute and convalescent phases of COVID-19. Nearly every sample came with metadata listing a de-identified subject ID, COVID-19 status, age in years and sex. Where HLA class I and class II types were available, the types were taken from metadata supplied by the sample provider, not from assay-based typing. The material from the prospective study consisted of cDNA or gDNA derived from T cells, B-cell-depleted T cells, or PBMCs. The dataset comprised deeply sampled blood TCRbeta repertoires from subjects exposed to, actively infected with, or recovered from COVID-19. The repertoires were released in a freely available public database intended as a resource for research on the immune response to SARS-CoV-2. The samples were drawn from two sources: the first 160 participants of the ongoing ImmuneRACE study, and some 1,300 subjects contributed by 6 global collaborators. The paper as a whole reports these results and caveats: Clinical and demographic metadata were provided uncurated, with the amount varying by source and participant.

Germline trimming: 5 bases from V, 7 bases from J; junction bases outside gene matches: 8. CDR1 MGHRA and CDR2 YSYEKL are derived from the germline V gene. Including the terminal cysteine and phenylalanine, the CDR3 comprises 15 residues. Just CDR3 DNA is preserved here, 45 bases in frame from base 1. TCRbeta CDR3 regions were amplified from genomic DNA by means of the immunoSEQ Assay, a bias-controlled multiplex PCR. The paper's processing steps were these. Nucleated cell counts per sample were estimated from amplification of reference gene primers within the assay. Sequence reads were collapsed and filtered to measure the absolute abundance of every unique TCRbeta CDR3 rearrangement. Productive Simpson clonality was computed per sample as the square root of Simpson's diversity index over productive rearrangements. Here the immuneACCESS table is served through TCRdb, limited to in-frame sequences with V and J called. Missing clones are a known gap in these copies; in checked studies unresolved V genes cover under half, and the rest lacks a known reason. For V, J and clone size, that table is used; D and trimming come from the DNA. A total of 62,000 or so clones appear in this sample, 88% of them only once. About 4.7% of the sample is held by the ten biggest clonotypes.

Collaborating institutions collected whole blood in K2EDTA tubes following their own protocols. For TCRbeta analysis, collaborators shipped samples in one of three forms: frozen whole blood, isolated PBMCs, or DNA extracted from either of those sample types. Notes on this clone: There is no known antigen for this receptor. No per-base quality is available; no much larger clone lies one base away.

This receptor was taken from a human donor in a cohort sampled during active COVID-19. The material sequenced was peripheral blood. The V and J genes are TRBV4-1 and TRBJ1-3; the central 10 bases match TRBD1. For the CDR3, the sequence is CASSYRDRGVNTIYF. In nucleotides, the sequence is TGCGCCAGCAGCTATCGGGACAGGGGCGTCAACACCATATATTTT.